The 9 T cell receptor beta chains below all came from one sample that was sequenced in a study of cytomegalovirus exposure and HLA in healthy donors. PCR amplification relied on 60 Vbeta primers (plus 13 Jbeta primers). Clones were read by immunoSEQ multiplex PCR, and TCRdb kept only the in-frame ones, dropping some. There are roughly 150,000 clones in the sample; 76% occur only once, and approximately 3.4% lies in the top ten. The sample taken for sequencing was PBMCs. The receptor set was obtained from a man in his forties in good health and CMV-seronegative.

This chain joins TRBV2 and TRBJ1-1; D unclear. This CDR3 is 13 amino acids long. Germline loops: CDR1 SNHLY, CDR2 FYNNEI. V was shortened by 8 bases and J by 1 base, with 11 bases between the two germline ends. The CDR3 bases are TGTGCCAGCTTAAGGGAGGGGAACACTGAAGCTTTCTTT. This encodes CASLREGNTEAFF.

The chain recombines TRBV5-1 with TRBJ2-5, with no clear D. Germline assignment: CDR1 SGHRS and CDR2 YFSETQ. Trimming removed 9 bases from V and 0 bases from J, with 12 bases in between. This CDR3 spans 13 amino acids. The CDR3 nucleotides read TGCGCCACCGCGCTAGGATACCAAGAGACCCAGTACTTC. Its translation: CATALGYQETQYF.

This chain links TRBV19 with TRBJ1-2, with 9 positions matching TRBD1. The length of the CDR3 is 12 residues. Germline V gives CDR1 LNHDA, CDR2 SQIVND (reference sequence). V lost 10 bases and J lost 8; bases outside the gene matches: 8. The CDR3 loop is CATGQGYLGYTF. The CDR3, as DNA: TGTGCCACCGGACAGGGGTATTTGGGCTACACCTTC.

The chain has TRBV28 and TRBJ2-7; D is unclear. V lost 7 bases and J 3 bases, leaving 10 bases between the germline ends. Per germline, CDR1 MDHEN and CDR2 SYDVKM. This CDR3 region has 12 residues. The CDR3 DNA reads TGTGCCAGCACCCTTTGGAGCTACGAGCAGTACTTC. It translates to CASTLWSYEQYF. Variable domain in full (rest from reference TRBV28 and TRBJ2-7): DVKVTQSSRYLVKRTGEKVFLECVQDMDHENMFWYRQDPGLGLRLIYFSYDVKMKEKGDIPEGYSVSREKKERFSLILESASTNQTSMYLCASTLWSYEQYFGPGTRLTVT.

CDR3 nucleotides: TGTGCCAGTAGTATGAGGGCTAGCGAGCTGTTTTCCTACGAGCAGTACTTC. Encoded protein: CASSMRASELFSYEQYF. This chain uses TRBV19 with TRBJ2-7, with TRBD2 as a possible D gene (6 bases). Trimming took 3 bases from V and 1 from J, leaving 19 bases between them. The CDR3 is 17 amino acids. Per the germline V gene, CDR1 is LNHDA and CDR2 is SQIVND (reference sequence).

The gene calls are TRBV18 and TRBJ1-1; TRBD1 is a possible D gene (6 bases). Germline V lookup: CDR1 KGHSH, CDR2 LQKENI. The CDR3 runs 15 residues. Trimming left V 3 bases short and J 1 base short, with 12 bases between. CDR3 sequence (DNA): TGTGCCAGCTCACCGCCGGGACAACGGAACACTGAAGCTTTCTTT. It specifies CASSPPGQRNTEAFF.

As for this clone: Within the sample, other DNA sequences also encode this same CDR3. The chain carries TRBV9 and TRBJ2-3; possibly TRBD1 for D (6 bases). Germline CDR1 reads SGDLS; CDR2 reads YYNGEE. V lost 4 bases and J 0 bases, leaving 9 bases between the germline ends. CDR3 length: 14 amino acids. For the CDR3, the DNA is TGTGCCAGCAGCACCGGACAGAGCACAGATACGCAGTATTTT. It yields the protein CASSTGQSTDTQYF. Full variable domain (remainder filled in from reference TRBV9 and TRBJ2-3): DSGVTQTPKHLITATGQRVTLRCSPRSGDLSVYWYQQSLDQGLQFLIQYYNGEERAKGNILERFSAQQFPDLHSELNLSSLELGDSALYFCASSTGQSTDTQYFGPGTRLTVL.

V is TRBV28 and J is TRBJ2-7, with 8 bases matching TRBD1. The CDR3 covers 15 residues. Germline assignment: CDR1 MDHEN and CDR2 SYDVKM. J was trimmed by 7 bases and V by 7 bases; bases with no gene match: 15. CDR3 protein: CASTDNRRGLREQYF. The CDR3 nucleotides read TGTGCCAGCACCGATAATCGCAGGGGGCTGAGAGAGCAGTACTTC.

This chain joins TRBV7-6 and TRBJ2-7; TRBD2 agrees at 7 bases. The ends lost 4 bases at V and 3 bases at J; junction bases unmatched: 6. The CDR3 is 14 residues long. Germline V gene lookup returns CDR1 SGHVS and CDR2 FNYEAQ. The CDR3 DNA reads TGTGCCAGCAGCTCCGGACTAGACCTCTACGAGCAGTACTTC. Its protein product is CASSSGLDLYEQYF.